Below, 7 T cell receptor beta chains from the same sample are listed, as sequenced in a study of PD-1 blockade in classical Hodgkin lymphoma. Indicated time point: cycle 4 day 1 (C4D1), after more than five weeks of nivolumab. Relapses following autologous stem cell transplantation were seen in all patients, with brentuximab vedotin exposure varying. Clones were read by immunoSEQ multiplex PCR, and TCRdb kept only the in-frame ones, dropping some. This table has about 21,000 clones, about 80% appearing once. The source was peripheral blood mononuclear cells (PBMCs), collected before the fourth cycle of nivolumab. These TCRs come from a human donor with classical Hodgkin lymphoma.

The chain recombines TRBV6-5 with TRBJ2-7; 7 nucleotides match TRBD2. CDR1 MNHEY and CDR2 SVGAGI come from the germline V gene. CDR3 length: 16 amino acids. The J segment lost 2 bases and the V segment lost 0 bases, leaving 7 bases of the junction unmatched. CDR3 DNA: TGTGCCAGCAGTTACTCTACCCTAGCGGTTACCTACGAGCAGTACTTC. It is translated as CASSYSTLAVTYEQYF.

The chain recombines TRBV28 with TRBJ2-3; D possibly matches TRBD1 or TRBD2 (6 bases each). The V end lost 3 bases, the J end lost 2 bases, and 12 bases lay between the germline ends. CDR1 MDHEN and CDR2 SYDVKM come from the germline V gene. The CDR3 loop spans 15 amino acids. DNA for the CDR3: TGTGCCAGCAGTTTGAGGGGGGCTTCCACAGATACGCAGTATTTT. It yields the protein CASSLRGASTDTQYF.

This sequence joins TRBV11-1 and TRBJ2-3; maybe TRBD2 (5 bases). The CDR3 is made up of 17 amino acids. Germline V gives CDR1 SGHAT, CDR2 FQDESV (reference sequence). V was cut by 6 bases and J by 0 bases, with 19 bases left in between. The CDR3 coding sequence is TGTGCCAGCAGGGAGAGGAGGCGTCAGGTTAGCACAGATACGCAGTATTTT. Translation gives CASRERRRQVSTDTQYF.

This clone came up once. The chain links TRBV11-2 to TRBJ2-1; weak D call: TRBD1 (5 bases). The CDR3 has 15 residues. Trimming took off 1 base at V and 3 bases at J, with 10 bases between the two ends. CDR1 is SGHAT and CDR2 is FQNNGV in the germline V gene. CDR3 in DNA: TGTGCCAGCAGCTTAGTCGACAGTAACTACAATGAGCAGTTCTTC. It translates to CASSLVDSNYNEQFF.

V and J are TRBV5-4 and TRBJ1-2, with D possibly being TRBD1 (5 bases). V lost 3 bases to trimming and J lost 3 bases, with 18 bases between them. Germline lookup yields CDR1 SGHNT and CDR2 YYREEE (reference sequence). This CDR3 has 16 residues. The DNA for the CDR3 is TGTGCCAGCAGCTCCTCTAGGGGCGGGACCTACTATGGCTACACCTTC. Encoded protein: CASSSSRGGTYYGYTF.

CDR3 in amino acids: CASSFDRYNEKLFF. The CDR3 region has the DNA TGTGCCAGCAGCTTTGACAGATATAATGAAAAACTGTTTTTT. The genes are TRBV5-4 and TRBJ1-4, with D perhaps matching TRBD1 (5 bases). The CDR3 length is 14 residues. CDR1 is SGHNT and CDR2 is YYREEE in the germline V gene (reference sequence). V shed 2 bases and J shed 4 bases, with 9 bases lying between them. Based on the CDR3 plus reference TRBV5-4 and TRBJ1-4, the full variable domain is ETGVTQSPTHLIKTRGQQVTLRCSSQSGHNTVSWYQQALGQGPQFIFQYYREEENGRGNFPPRFSGLQFPNYSSELNVNALELDDSALYLCASSFDRYNEKLFFGSGTQLSVL.

V usage is TRBV7-1 and J usage is TRBJ1-4, with D perhaps matching TRBD1 (5 bases). TRBV7-1 is an open reading frame, and its role is uncertain. CDR3 length: 15 residues. Deletions cut 4 bases from V and 8 bases from J, with 17 bases between. Here the CDR3 reads CASSLESRADEKLFF. The CDR3 DNA sequence: TGTGCCAGCAGCTTAGAATCCAGGGCGGACGAAAAACTGTTTTTT.